This record covers a single TCR beta chain. This sample is part of a study of blood T cell repertoires in COVID-19. Study-level information: Whether acute or convalescent, the COVID-19 samples came from the United States, Italy and Spain.

Source study methods: By means of reference gene primer amplification, nucleated cell counts were estimated. Some clones are missing from TCRdb's copy, which holds only in-frame ones; the method was immunoSEQ multiplex PCR. That table furnishes V, J and clone size, whereas the DNA furnished D and trimming. The sample lists 200,000 to 250,000 clones; about 83% were seen once. Source material: peripheral blood. This TCR was sampled from a man aged 60 to 75 who had recovered from COVID-19.

CDR3 DNA: TGTGCTAGTGGGGCTAGCGGGAGATATTACCTTTCCTACGAGCAGTACTTC. Residues: CASGASGRYYLSYEQYF. The chain recombines TRBV12-5 with TRBJ2-7, with 10 nucleotides matching TRBD2. V gave up 6 bases and J gave up 1 base; unmatched junction bases: 12. The CDR3 is 17 amino acids. Germline CDR1 is LGHNT and CDR2 is FRNRAP. Drawing the rest from reference TRBV12-5 and TRBJ2-7, the complete variable domain is DARVTQTPRHKVTEMGQEVTMRCQPILGHNTVFWYRQTMMQGLELLAYFRNRAPLDDSGMPKDRFSAEMPDATLATLKIQPSEPRDSAVYFCASGASGRYYLSYEQYFGPGTRLTVT.